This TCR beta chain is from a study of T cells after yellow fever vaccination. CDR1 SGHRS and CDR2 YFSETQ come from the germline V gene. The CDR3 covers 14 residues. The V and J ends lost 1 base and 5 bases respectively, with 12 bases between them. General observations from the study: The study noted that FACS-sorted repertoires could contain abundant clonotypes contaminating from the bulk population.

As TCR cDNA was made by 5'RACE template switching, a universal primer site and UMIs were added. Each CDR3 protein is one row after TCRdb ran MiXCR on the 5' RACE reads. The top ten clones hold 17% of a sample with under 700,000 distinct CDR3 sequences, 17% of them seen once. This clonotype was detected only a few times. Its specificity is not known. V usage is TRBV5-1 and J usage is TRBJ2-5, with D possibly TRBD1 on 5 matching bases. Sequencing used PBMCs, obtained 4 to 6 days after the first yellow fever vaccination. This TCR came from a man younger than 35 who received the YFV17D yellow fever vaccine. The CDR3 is CASSLLGGAETQYF. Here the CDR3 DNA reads TGCGCCAGCAGCTTGTTGGGTGGGGCGGAGACCCAGTACTTC.